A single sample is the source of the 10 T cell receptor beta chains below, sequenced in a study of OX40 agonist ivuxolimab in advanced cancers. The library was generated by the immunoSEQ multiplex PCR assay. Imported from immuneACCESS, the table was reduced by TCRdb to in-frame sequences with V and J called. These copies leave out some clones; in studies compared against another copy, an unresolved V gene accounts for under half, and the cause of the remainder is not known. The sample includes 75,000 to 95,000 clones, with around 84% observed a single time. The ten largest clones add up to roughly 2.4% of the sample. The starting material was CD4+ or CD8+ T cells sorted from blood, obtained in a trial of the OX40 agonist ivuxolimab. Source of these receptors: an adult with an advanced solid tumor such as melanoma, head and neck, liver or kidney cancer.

In DNA form, the CDR3 reads TGCGCCAGCAGCGAGGACAGCCATGGCTACACCTTC. Translating it yields CASSEDSHGYTF. This chain uses TRBV5-1 with TRBJ1-2; D is possibly TRBD1 (6 bases). The CDR3 runs to 12 residues. Germline V gene sequence: CDR1 SGHRS, CDR2 YFSETQ. V was clipped by 4 bases and J by 6 bases, with 10 bases between them.

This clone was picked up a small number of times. CDR3 loop: CASSFGTGVGNTIYF. The CDR3 nucleotides read TGCGCCAGCAGCTTCGGGACAGGGGTTGGAAACACCATATATTTT. The rearrangement uses TRBV5-1 and TRBJ1-3, with 10 bases aligning to TRBD1. Germline CDR1 reads SGHRS; CDR2 reads YFSETQ. This CDR3 is built from 15 residues. V was pared by 2 bases and J by 3 bases, with 2 bases of the junction left unmatched.

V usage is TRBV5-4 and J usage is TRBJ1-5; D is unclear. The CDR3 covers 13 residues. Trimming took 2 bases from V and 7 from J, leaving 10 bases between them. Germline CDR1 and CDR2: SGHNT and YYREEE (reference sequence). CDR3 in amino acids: CASSLGNQQPQHF. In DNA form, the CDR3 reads TGTGCCAGCAGCTTAGGGAACCAACAGCCCCAGCATTTT.

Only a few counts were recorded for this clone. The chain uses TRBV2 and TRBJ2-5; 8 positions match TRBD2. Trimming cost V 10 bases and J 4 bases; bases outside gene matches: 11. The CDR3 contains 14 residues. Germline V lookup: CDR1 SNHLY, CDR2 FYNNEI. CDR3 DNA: TGTGCCACCCAAACCGGACTAGCCGGAGAGACCCAGTACTTC. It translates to CATQTGLAGETQYF.

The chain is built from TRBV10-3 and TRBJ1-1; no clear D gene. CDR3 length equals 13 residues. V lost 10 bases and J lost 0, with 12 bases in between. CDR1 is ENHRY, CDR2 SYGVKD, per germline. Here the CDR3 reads CATTREVNTEAFF. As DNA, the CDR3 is TGTGCCACCACTCGGGAAGTGAACACTGAAGCTTTCTTT.

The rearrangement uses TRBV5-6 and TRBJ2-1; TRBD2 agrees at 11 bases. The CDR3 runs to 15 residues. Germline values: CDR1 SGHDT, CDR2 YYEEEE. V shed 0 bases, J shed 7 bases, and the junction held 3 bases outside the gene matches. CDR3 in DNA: TGTGCCAGCAGCTTGGGGCTAGCGGGGGGTAATGAGCAGTTCTTC. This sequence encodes CASSLGLAGGNEQFF.

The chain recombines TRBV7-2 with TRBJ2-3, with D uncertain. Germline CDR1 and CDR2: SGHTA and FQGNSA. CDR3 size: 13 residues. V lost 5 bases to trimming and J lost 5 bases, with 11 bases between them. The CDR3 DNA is TGTGCCAGCAGCCCCCTTGTGGGAGATACGCAGTATTTT. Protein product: CASSPLVGDTQYF.

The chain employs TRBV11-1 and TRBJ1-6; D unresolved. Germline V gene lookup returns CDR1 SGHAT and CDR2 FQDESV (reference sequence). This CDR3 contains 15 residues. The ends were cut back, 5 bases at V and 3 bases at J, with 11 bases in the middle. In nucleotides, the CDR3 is TGTGCCAGCAGCCGAGGGAGGATCTATAATTCACCCCTCCACTTT. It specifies CASSRGRIYNSPLHF. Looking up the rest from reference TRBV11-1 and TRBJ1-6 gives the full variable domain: EAEVAQSPRYKITEKSQAVAFWCDPISGHATLYWYRQILGQGPELLVQFQDESVVDDSQLPKDRFSAERLKGVDSTLKIQPAELGDSAMYLCASSRGRIYNSPLHFGNGTRLTVT.

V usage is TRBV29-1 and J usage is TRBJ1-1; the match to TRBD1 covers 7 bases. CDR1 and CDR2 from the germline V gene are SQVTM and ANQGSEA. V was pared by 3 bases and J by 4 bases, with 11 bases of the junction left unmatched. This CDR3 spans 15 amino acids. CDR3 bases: TGCAGCGTTGACGCGCGACAGGGTGGTGGCACTGAAGCTTTCTTT. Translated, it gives CSVDARQGGGTEAFF.

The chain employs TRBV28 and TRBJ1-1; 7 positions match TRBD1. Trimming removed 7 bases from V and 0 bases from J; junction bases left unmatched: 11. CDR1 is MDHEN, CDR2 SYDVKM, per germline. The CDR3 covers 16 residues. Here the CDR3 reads CASTHLTGTVNTEAFF. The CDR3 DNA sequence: TGTGCCAGCACCCACCTTACCGGGACAGTGAACACTGAAGCTTTCTTT.